The rows below give T cell receptor beta chains drawn from one sample of a study of T cells in localized non-small cell lung cancer. Sequencing used immunoSEQ multiplex PCR; TCRdb keeps in-frame clones, though not all of them. The repertoire holds tens of thousands of clones, about 92% seen once, with roughly 1.9% in the top ten. Here the sequenced sample was peripheral blood, taken before any cancer treatment. These receptor sequences come from an older female donor with stage I lung adenocarcinoma. CDR3s include the opening cysteine and the closing phenylalanine or tryptophan. Fields, in order: D gene, J gene, V gene, CDR3 DNA, CDR3 protein. D genes are given only for firm matches.

d_call: NA; j_call: TRBJ2-7; v_call: TRBV5-5; cdr3_nt: TGTGCCAGCAGCTTGGCTCAGGGGGGGGGCGAGCAGTACTTC; cdr3_aa: CASSLAQGGGEQYF
d_call: TRBD2; j_call: TRBJ2-1; v_call: TRBV30; cdr3_nt: TGTGCCTGGAACATAGCGGGGGACCACTACAATGAGCAGTTCTTC; cdr3_aa: CAWNIAGDHYNEQFF
d_call: TRBD1; j_call: TRBJ1-2; v_call: TRBV10-2; cdr3_nt: TGCGCCAGCAGCGCTGGACAGGGTAACTATGGCTACACCTTC; cdr3_aa: CASSAGQGNYGYTF
d_call: TRBD2; j_call: TRBJ2-1; v_call: TRBV5-6; cdr3_nt: TGTGCCAGCACCGGGGGGACCCTCTCCTACAATGAGCAGTTCTTC; cdr3_aa: CASTGGTLSYNEQFF
d_call: TRBD2; j_call: TRBJ2-1; v_call: TRBV5-1; cdr3_nt: TGCGCCAGCGGCCCCGCCTCCAGTCTAGCGGGGGGTAGTGAGCAGTTCTTC; cdr3_aa: CASGPASSLAGGSEQFF
d_call: TRBD1; j_call: TRBJ1-4; v_call: TRBV7-9; cdr3_nt: TGTGCCAGCAGCTTAGCAGGGGGCTATAATGAAAAACTGTTTTTT; cdr3_aa: CASSLAGGYNEKLFF
d_call: NA; j_call: TRBJ1-1; v_call: TRBV7-2; cdr3_nt: TGTGCCAGCAGCTTAGGGTTTACTGAAGCTTTCTTT; cdr3_aa: CASSLGFTEAFF
d_call: NA; j_call: TRBJ1-6; v_call: TRBV6-6; cdr3_nt: TGTGCCAGCACAACCAGGGAAGGCAATTCACCCCTCCACTTT; cdr3_aa: CASTTREGNSPLHF
d_call: NA; j_call: TRBJ1-2; v_call: TRBV10-3; cdr3_nt: TGTGCCATCAGTGAGTCGGAACCGATCAGGAACTATGGCTACACCTTC; cdr3_aa: CAISESEPIRNYGYTF
d_call: TRBD1; j_call: TRBJ2-1; v_call: TRBV5-5; cdr3_nt: TGTGCCAGCAGCGTGGACAGGGGCTACAATGAGCAGTTCTTC; cdr3_aa: CASSVDRGYNEQFF
d_call: TRBD1; j_call: TRBJ2-7; v_call: TRBV5-1; cdr3_nt: TGCGCCAGCAGCCTTGGACAGGAGTACGAGCAGTACTTC; cdr3_aa: CASSLGQEYEQYF
d_call: NA; j_call: TRBJ2-1; v_call: TRBV6-4; cdr3_nt: TGTGCCAGCAGTTCTGACAGTACCTCCTACAATGAGCAGTTCTTC; cdr3_aa: CASSSDSTSYNEQFF
d_call: NA; j_call: TRBJ1-5; v_call: TRBV19; cdr3_nt: TGTGCCAGTACCCATTACCCTTGGGGACGCAATCAGCCCCAGCATTTT; cdr3_aa: CASTHYPWGRNQPQHF
d_call: NA; j_call: TRBJ1-1; v_call: TRBV19; cdr3_nt: TGTGCCAGTAGTATCGCCGAGAGCACTGAAGCTTTCTTT; cdr3_aa: CASSIAESTEAFF
d_call: NA; j_call: TRBJ2-1; v_call: TRBV5-1; cdr3_nt: TGCGCCAGCAGCTTGGATGGCTCCTACAATGAGCAGTTCTTC; cdr3_aa: CASSLDGSYNEQFF
d_call: TRBD1; j_call: TRBJ2-5; v_call: TRBV5-3; cdr3_nt: TGTGCCAGAAGCGGGGACAGGGCTTGGGAGCGGGAGACCCAGTACTTC; cdr3_aa: CARSGDRAWERETQYF
d_call: NA; j_call: TRBJ1-4; v_call: TRBV7-2; cdr3_nt: TGTGCCAGCAGCTCCCAGACAGGCCTGGGAGAAAAACTGTTTTTT; cdr3_aa: CASSSQTGLGEKLFF
d_call: TRBD1; j_call: TRBJ1-6; v_call: TRBV30; cdr3_nt: TGTGCCTGGAGGGGAGCAGGGGGGGGTAATAATTCACCCCTCCACTTT; cdr3_aa: CAWRGAGGGNNSPLHF
d_call: TRBD1; j_call: TRBJ2-5; v_call: TRBV7-9; cdr3_nt: TGTGCCAGCAGCTTGACGACAGGGTTGGGTCGAGAGACCCAGTACTTC; cdr3_aa: CASSLTTGLGRETQYF
d_call: NA; j_call: TRBJ2-6; v_call: TRBV30; cdr3_nt: TGTGCCTGGAGTGTTTCGGGTCTCTCTGGGGCCAACGTCCTGACTTTC; cdr3_aa: CAWSVSGLSGANVLTF